These 27 T cell receptor beta chains were sequenced from one sample in a study of shared clonotypes between healthy human individuals. Assay used: immunoSEQ multiplex PCR; TCRdb lists only in-frame clones, some missing. The sample includes about 2.3 million clones, approximately 93% seen only once; the top ten take under 0.45%. Input material: naive CD4+ T cells from PBMCs. Indicated subset: CD45RA+ positively selected. Receptors were obtained from a man in his late teens or twenties in good health. Some clones in this sample may be carry-over from other donors' samples.

J is TRBJ2-7 and V is TRBV20-1, with 7 bases matching TRBD2. The germline CDR1 and CDR2 sequences are DFQATT and SNEGSKA (reference sequence). Trimming at V came to 5 bases and at J to 6 bases, leaving 4 bases not matched to a gene. This CDR3 contains 11 residues. The chain's CDR3 is CSAGTKSEQYF. DNA for the CDR3: TGCAGTGCTGGGACTAAGAGCGAGCAGTACTTC.

This chain uses TRBV10-3 with TRBJ1-1, with no clear D. The CDR3 spans 13 residues. Trimming removed 3 bases from V and 6 bases from J, with 11 bases in between. Germline CDR1 ENHRY, CDR2 SYGVKD. CDR3 DNA sequence: TGTGCCATCAGTGATTTCCGAGGGTCTGAAGCTTTCTTT. Translating gives CAISDFRGSEAFF.

The chain carries TRBV30 and TRBJ1-1; 11 nucleotides agree with TRBD1. Per germline, CDR1 GTSNPN and CDR2 SVGIG (reference sequence). V lost 4 bases, J lost 10 bases, and 2 bases stayed unmatched. This CDR3 comprises 11 residues. The CDR3 DNA reads TGTGCCTGGATTGGGACAGGGGGAGCTTTCTTT. It codes for CAWIGTGGAFF.

The chain carries TRBV30 and TRBJ2-3; D is unresolved. Germline V gene lookup returns CDR1 GTSNPN and CDR2 SVGIG (reference sequence). This CDR3 is 14 amino acids long. Trimming took 2 bases from V and 1 from J, leaving 10 bases between them. CDR3 sequence: CAWSPLLGTDTQYF. The CDR3 nucleotides are TGTGCCTGGAGTCCCCTCTTAGGCACAGATACGCAGTATTTT. Full variable domain (rest looked up from reference TRBV30 and TRBJ2-3): SQTIHQWPATLVQPVGSPLSLECTVEGTSNPNLYWYRQAAGRGLQLLFYSVGIGQISSEVPQNLSASRPQDRQFILSSKKLLLSDSGFYLCAWSPLLGTDTQYFGPGTRLTVL.

The chain employs TRBV28 and TRBJ1-2; D uncertain. Germline V lookup: CDR1 MDHEN, CDR2 SYDVKM. The CDR3 is made up of 14 amino acids. V was clipped by 5 bases and J by 2 bases, with 12 bases between them. CDR3 nucleotide sequence: TGTGCCAGCAGTGAAGGGAACGGCAACTATGGCTACACCTTC. Translating it yields CASSEGNGNYGYTF.

Details on this clone: This same CDR3 is encoded by further DNA sequences in the sample. The chain couples TRBV28 to TRBJ2-7, with D maybe TRBD2 (5 bases). V was trimmed by 5 bases and J by 1 base, leaving 12 bases between them. The CDR3 contains 14 residues. Germline CDR1 reads MDHEN; CDR2 reads SYDVKM. CDR3 amino acids: CASSPPGNSYEQYF. The DNA for the CDR3 is TGTGCCAGCAGTCCGCCGGGGAATTCCTACGAGCAGTACTTC.

The table lists this clone with a few counts. This chain uses TRBV10-3 with TRBJ2-7; possible D gene TRBD1, 6 bases. The germline CDR1 and CDR2 sequences are ENHRY and SYGVKD. This CDR3 contains 13 residues. V was cut by 7 bases and J by 2 bases, with 12 bases left in between. CDR3 in amino acids: CAIKQGITYEQYF. CDR3 DNA: TGTGCCATCAAACAGGGTATAACCTACGAGCAGTACTTC.

V and J are TRBV7-2 and TRBJ2-2; 7 positions agree with TRBD1. Germline CDR1 reads SGHTA; CDR2 reads FQGNSA. With 3 bases clipped from V and 6 bases from J, the junction kept 7 bases outside the gene matches. The CDR3 is 15 amino acids. CDR3 sequence: CASSLTGFGAGELFF. The DNA of the CDR3 is TGTGCCAGCAGCTTGACAGGGTTCGGGGCCGGGGAGCTGTTTTTT.

V gene TRBV2 combines with J gene TRBJ2-5, with D maybe TRBD1 (6 bases). There are 13 residues in the CDR3. V was shortened by 2 bases and J by 4 bases, with 8 bases between the two germline ends. Germline CDR1 reads SNHLY; CDR2 reads FYNNEI. CDR3 sequence: CASSERRGETQYF. The CDR3 DNA is TGTGCCAGCAGTGAACGCAGGGGAGAGACCCAGTACTTC.

The chain has TRBV6-1 and TRBJ1-4; no clear D. The CDR3 extends over 14 amino acids. The V gene lost 6 bases and the J gene lost 8 bases, with 16 bases spanning the gap. Germline CDR1 reads MNHNS; CDR2 reads SASEGT. The CDR3 region has the DNA TGTGCCAGCAGGCAGGATAATAGCGGGGAAAAACTGTTTTTT. Its protein product is CASRQDNSGEKLFF.

The chain uses TRBV18 and TRBJ2-7, with 7 bases aligning to TRBD2. Germline CDR1 is KGHSH and CDR2 is LQKENI. CDR3 size: 16 residues. The V segment lost 3 bases and the J segment 0 bases; nucleotides outside the gene matches: 8. This CDR3 reads CASSPLTGGSSYEQYF. For the CDR3, the DNA is TGTGCCAGCTCACCTCTGACGGGCGGGAGCTCCTACGAGCAGTACTTC.

V is TRBV15 and J is TRBJ2-7, with TRBD2 matching 9 bases. Germline CDR1 LNHNV, CDR2 YYDKDF (reference sequence). J gave up 6 bases and V 0 bases, and 6 bases lay outside the gene matches. This CDR3 is built from 15 residues. The CDR3 DNA reads as TGTGCCACCAGCAGAGATAGCGGGAGTACAGGCGAGCAGTACTTC. This translates into CATSRDSGSTGEQYF.

This clone showed up just once. The chain is built from TRBV10-3 and TRBJ2-3; TRBD2 matches at 7 bases. Germline CDR1 is ENHRY and CDR2 is SYGVKD. The ends lost 5 bases at V and 0 bases at J; junction bases unmatched: 2. The CDR3 runs 14 residues. In DNA form, the CDR3 reads TGTGCCATCAGTCCGGGACTAAGCACAGATACGCAGTATTTT. Its translation: CAISPGLSTDTQYF.

CDR3: CASIIGGAGDNEQFF. The CDR3 coding sequence is TGCGCCAGCATTATCGGGGGAGCTGGGGACAATGAGCAGTTCTTC. The genes are TRBV5-1 and TRBJ2-1; a weak D match, TRBD2 (6 bases). The V end lost 6 bases, the J end lost 5 bases, and 18 bases lay between the germline ends. Per the germline V gene, CDR1 is SGHRS and CDR2 is YFSETQ. The CDR3 length is 15 residues.

Concerning this clone itself: Other DNA sequences of this sample code for an identical CDR3. V and J are TRBV28 and TRBJ1-3, with D possibly being TRBD1 (5 bases). The CDR3 runs 15 residues. Germline values: CDR1 MDHEN, CDR2 SYDVKM. Deletions cut 2 bases from V and 0 bases from J, with 8 bases between. The CDR3 sequence: CASSLGGTSGNTIYF. DNA of the CDR3: TGTGCCAGCAGTTTAGGTGGGACCTCTGGAAACACCATATATTTT.

This chain connects TRBV7-2 to TRBJ2-2, with D perhaps TRBD1 or TRBD2 (5 bases each). Germline V gene sequence: CDR1 SGHTA, CDR2 FQGNSA. This CDR3 contains 11 residues. V lost 5 bases and J lost 13, with 11 bases in between. The CDR3 protein is CASSPSQGLFF. Written as DNA, the CDR3 is TGTGCCAGCAGCCCTAGCCAGGGGCTGTTTTTT.

This clone has just one count. This sample also contains other DNA sequences that code for the same CDR3. The genes are TRBV7-3 and TRBJ2-2; TRBD2 is a possible D gene (6 bases). Trimming left V 2 bases short and J 2 bases short, with 12 bases between. Germline CDR1 SGHTA, CDR2 FQGTGA. The CDR3 has 16 residues. The CDR3 region has the DNA TGTGCCAGCAGCTTACTCGGAGGGTCAAACACCGGGGAGCTGTTTTTT. This encodes CASSLLGGSNTGELFF.

A note on this clone: Within the sample, other DNA sequences also encode this same CDR3. The chain combines TRBV9 with TRBJ2-3; 7 bases agree with TRBD2. Germline values: CDR1 SGDLS, CDR2 YYNGEE. The CDR3 totals 14 residues. V trimming: 0 bases; J trimming: 4 bases; junction bases outside the gene matches: 2. This CDR3 is CASSVAGGPDTQYF. The CDR3 bases are TGTGCCAGCAGCGTAGCGGGAGGCCCAGATACGCAGTATTTT.

The chain is built from TRBV18 and TRBJ1-2; tentatively, D is TRBD1 (5 bases). CDR1 and CDR2 (germline): KGHSH, LQKENI. V lost 4 bases and J lost 4, with 16 bases in between. The CDR3 contains 15 residues. In DNA, the CDR3 is TGTGCCAGCTCACAAAGCCGGGACGAAAGCTATGGCTACACCTTC. It is translated as CASSQSRDESYGYTF.

This clone was seen a single time. The rearrangement joins TRBV9 to TRBJ2-2, with D tentatively TRBD2 (6 bases). Germline V lookup: CDR1 SGDLS, CDR2 YYNGEE. The CDR3 consists of 15 residues. Trimming took off 3 bases at V and 3 bases at J, with 12 bases between the two ends. DNA of the CDR3: TGTGCCAGCAGCGCAATTAGCGGCTACACCGGGGAGCTGTTTTTT. This gives the protein CASSAISGYTGELFF.

The sample holds one count of this clone. This rearrangement joins TRBV28 to TRBJ2-5, with 10 bases lining up with TRBD2. The V gene end was trimmed by 6 bases and the J gene end by 5 bases; junction bases not matched to a gene: 12. Germline CDR1 is MDHEN and CDR2 is SYDVKM. This CDR3 spans 16 amino acids. The CDR3 DNA is TGTGCCAGCAGACCAGGACTAGCGGAAGCCTGGGAGACCCAGTACTTC. This translates into CASRPGLAEAWETQYF.

V usage is TRBV28 and J usage is TRBJ2-5, with 14 bases aligning to TRBD2. This CDR3 has 15 residues. Germline trimming cut 8 bases from V and 5 bases from J; bases unmatched to any gene: 7. Germline lookup yields CDR1 MDHEN and CDR2 SYDVKM. The CDR3 DNA sequence: TGTGCCAGCCGTTCAGGGACTAGCGGGAGTGAGACCCAGTACTTC. It yields the protein CASRSGTSGSETQYF.

The V call is TRBV5-1, the J call TRBJ2-3; D may be TRBD2 (6 bases). Trimming pared 0 bases from V and 4 bases from J, leaving 15 bases between. The germline gives CDR1 SGHRS, CDR2 YFSETQ. CDR3 size: 16 residues. CDR3 sequence: CASSLAAGSVSDTQYF. The CDR3 nucleotides read TGCGCCAGCAGCTTGGCGGCGGGGTCGGTGTCAGATACGCAGTATTTT.

The chain employs TRBV18 and TRBJ2-2; D not resolved. CDR3 length equals 14 residues. Between the trimmed V and J ends, which lost 2 bases and 2 bases, there was a span of 6 bases. Germline V gene sequence: CDR1 KGHSH, CDR2 LQKENI. In DNA, the CDR3 is TGTGCCAGCTCACCAAGGGTCAACACCGGGGAGCTGTTTTTT. The encoded protein is CASSPRVNTGELFF.

This clone appeared a single time. Other DNA sequences in the sample encode the same CDR3. This sequence joins TRBV2 and TRBJ1-5; no definite D call. There are 15 residues in the CDR3. The V end was cut by 0 bases, the J end by 1 base, with 7 bases between. CDR1 SNHLY and CDR2 FYNNEI come from the germline V gene. In nucleotides, the CDR3 is TGTGCCAGCAGTGAAGCATTGGGCAGCAATCAGCCCCAGCATTTT. This translates into CASSEALGSNQPQHF.

V usage is TRBV5-5 and J usage is TRBJ2-3; D not resolved. In germline, CDR1 is SGHKS, CDR2 YYEKEE (reference sequence). CDR3 length equals 13 residues. V was trimmed by 2 bases and J by 2 bases, leaving 6 bases between them. The CDR3 here is CASSFESTDTQYF. The DNA of the CDR3 is TGTGCCAGCAGCTTCGAGTCCACAGATACGCAGTATTTT. Full variable domain (rest looked up from reference TRBV5-5 and TRBJ2-3): DAGVTQSPTHLIKTRGQQVTLRCSPISGHKSVSWYQQVLGQGPQFIFQYYEKEERGRGNFPDRFSARQFPNYSSELNVNALLLGDSALYLCASSFESTDTQYFGPGTRLTVL.

The CDR3 sequence is CASSLQGPYSNQPQHF. DNA for the CDR3: TGTGCCAGCAGTCTGCAGGGACCGTATAGCAATCAGCCCCAGCATTTT. The chain employs TRBV2 and TRBJ1-5; maybe TRBD1 (5 bases). Germline CDR1 is SNHLY and CDR2 is FYNNEI. Trimming stripped 5 bases from V and 0 bases from J, with 14 bases between. This CDR3 contains 16 residues.